The 19 T cell receptor beta chains below come from one sample, sequenced in a study of cytomegalovirus exposure and HLA in healthy donors. The PCR contained 60 Vbeta and 13 Jbeta primers. Data came from immunoSEQ multiplex PCR; TCRdb stores just in-frame clones and leaves some out. In the table there are about 150,000 clones, roughly 87% of which are singletons. Sample: PBMCs. The origin of the receptors is a woman aged 40 to 50 in good health and CMV-seronegative.

This clone has just one count. The chain carries TRBV6-1 and TRBJ2-5; 9 nucleotides agree with TRBD1. The J call is doubtful: the DNA matches TRBJ2-7 better. In germline, CDR1 is MNHNS, CDR2 SASEGT. The CDR3 is made up of 13 amino acids. The CDR3 bases are TGTGCCAGCAGTCGCGACAGGGGGGGCGAGCAGTACTTC. Its protein is CASSRDRGGEQYF.

The count of this clone is one. The J gene is TRBJ1-4, the V gene TRBV5-4, with a tentative D call TRBD1 (6 bases). There are 15 residues in the CDR3. Germline V gene data show CDR1 as SGHNT and CDR2 as YYREEE (reference sequence). The V end lost 0 bases, the J end lost 11 bases, and 17 bases lay between the germline ends. The CDR3 here is CASSLEGVLLWKLFF. The CDR3 DNA follows: TGTGCCAGCAGCTTGGAGGGGGTTCTATTGTGGAAACTGTTTTTT.

The chain couples TRBV6-5 to TRBJ1-1, with a weak D call TRBD1 (6 bases). With 2 bases removed from V and 5 bases from J, the gap between germline ends came to 12 bases. This CDR3 has 14 amino acids. Germline CDR1 and CDR2: MNHEY and SVGAGI. The CDR3 coding sequence is TGTGCCAGCAGTTACGGGCGCAGGGGTACTGAAGCTTTCTTT. It codes for CASSYGRRGTEAFF.

The V gene is TRBV4-3, the J gene TRBJ2-1; TRBD2 aligns across 12 bases. The trim removed 2 bases at V and 7 bases at J, leaving 9 bases unmatched. The CDR3 contains 17 residues. Germline CDR1 LGHNA, CDR2 YSLEER. As DNA, the CDR3 is TGCGCCAGCAGCCAAAGACTAGCGGGAGAAAAAGTTAATGAGCAGTTCTTC. Protein product: CASSQRLAGEKVNEQFF.

The chain carries TRBV2 and TRBJ2-7, with 8 bases fitting TRBD1. CDR1 and CDR2 (germline): SNHLY, FYNNEI. This CDR3 contains 14 residues. The J segment lost 6 bases and the V segment lost 6 bases, leaving 10 bases of the junction unmatched. CDR3 in amino acids: CASRRTGTGGEQYF. CDR3 DNA sequence: TGTGCCAGCAGAAGAACCGGGACAGGCGGCGAGCAGTACTTC.

The genes are TRBV10-1 and TRBJ1-1; D is ambiguous. Germline V gene sequence: CDR1 WNHNN, CDR2 SYGVQD (reference sequence). V was trimmed by 4 bases and J by 4 bases, leaving 7 bases between them. This CDR3 is 12 amino acids long. The CDR3 nucleotides are TGCGCCAGCAGTGTTGGCAGCACTGAAGCTTTCTTT. This sequence encodes CASSVGSTEAFF.

In its sample, this clone was seen once. CDR3 sequence (DNA): TGTGCCAGAAGCTTTAGCCTCCCTAGGTACGAGCAGTACTTC. This sequence encodes CARSFSLPRYEQYF. The chain carries TRBV5-3 and TRBJ2-7; D uncertain. TRBV5-3 is noted as an ORF with a role that remains uncertain. The CDR3 contains 14 residues. Between the trimmed V and J ends, which lost 2 bases and 4 bases, there was a span of 13 bases.

The chain's CDR3 is CAISESGVATGEDNEQFF. For the CDR3, the DNA is TGTGCCATCAGTGAGTCGGGGGTAGCGACAGGGGAAGACAATGAGCAGTTCTTC. The chain is built from TRBV10-3 and TRBJ2-1; the match to TRBD1 covers 8 bases. CDR3 length: 18 amino acids. Losses at the gene ends were 0 bases for V and 5 bases for J; bases not matched to a gene: 12. CDR1 and CDR2 (germline): ENHRY, SYGVKD.

V gene TRBV28 combines with J gene TRBJ2-5; no clear D gene. The last part of the DNA fits TRBJ2-7 better; the J call may be wrong. CDR3 length equals 12 residues. The germline gives CDR1 MDHEN, CDR2 SYDVKM. In DNA, the CDR3 is TGTGCCAGCAGTTCTCAGGCCTACGAGCAGTACTTC. Translated, it gives CASSSQAYEQYF.

This rearrangement joins TRBV5-4 to TRBJ2-1; possibly TRBD2 for D (5 bases). This CDR3 has 14 amino acids. V was clipped by 4 bases and J by 0 bases, with 8 bases between them. Germline CDR1 SGHNT, CDR2 YYREEE (reference sequence). Written as DNA, the CDR3 is TGTGCCAGCAGCCCGGAGGCCTCCTACAATGAGCAGTTCTTC. Translation: CASSPEASYNEQFF.

The V and J genes are TRBV28 and TRBJ1-2, with TRBD1 identical over 8 bases. This CDR3 comprises 14 residues. Germline V gene lookup returns CDR1 MDHEN and CDR2 SYDVKM. The V and J ends lost 2 bases and 13 bases, in that order; junction bases with no gene match: 12. In nucleotides, the CDR3 is TGTGCCAGCAGTTTAATCACAGGGGGTCGCGATTGCACCTTC. It specifies CASSLITGGRDCTF.

This chain uses TRBV27 with TRBJ1-1, with D unclear. The CDR3 contains 15 residues. Germline CDR1 and CDR2: MNHEY and SMNVEV (reference sequence). With 3 bases removed from V and 3 bases from J, the gap between germline ends came to 14 bases. CDR3 sequence reads: CASSLNRASYTEAFF. The CDR3 DNA reads TGTGCCAGCAGTTTGAACCGCGCGTCGTACACTGAAGCTTTCTTT.

The chain uses TRBV5-6 and TRBJ2-1; 14 nucleotides align to TRBD2. Looked up from germline, CDR1 is SGHDT and CDR2 is YYEEEE. The CDR3 is 18 amino acids. Trimming removed 0 bases from V and 7 bases from J; junction bases left unmatched: 9. CDR3 sequence reads: CASSLVSLRTSGRNEQFF. As DNA, the CDR3 is TGTGCCAGCAGCTTGGTGTCCTTGCGGACTAGCGGGAGGAATGAGCAGTTCTTC.

The V and J genes are TRBV5-4 and TRBJ2-3; 8 bases match TRBD1. The ends lost 0 bases at V and 2 bases at J; junction bases unmatched: 5. This CDR3 contains 16 residues. The germline gives CDR1 SGHNT, CDR2 YYREEE (reference sequence). The DNA of the CDR3 is TGTGCCAGCAGCTTGGTGGGGGGACAGGTCACAGATACGCAGTATTTT. It specifies CASSLVGGQVTDTQYF. Using reference TRBV5-4 and TRBJ2-3 for the parts outside the CDR3, the full variable domain is ETGVTQSPTHLIKTRGQQVTLRCSSQSGHNTVSWYQQALGQGPQFIFQYYREEENGRGNFPPRFSGLQFPNYSSELNVNALELDDSALYLCASSLVGGQVTDTQYFGPGTRLTVL.

The V and J genes are TRBV19 and TRBJ1-1; 7 nucleotides align to TRBD1. From germline, CDR1 is LNHDA and CDR2 SQIVND (reference sequence). V lost 3 bases, J lost 1 base, and 5 bases stayed unmatched. The CDR3 is made up of 15 amino acids. The CDR3 loop is CASSMGRTGNTEAFF. CDR3 nucleotides: TGTGCCAGTAGTATGGGTAGGACAGGGAACACTGAAGCTTTCTTT.

The chain joins TRBV28 to TRBJ2-3; TRBD2 matches at 7 bases. V trimming: 7 bases; J trimming: 14 bases; junction bases outside the gene matches: 9. Germline CDR1 reads MDHEN; CDR2 reads SYDVKM. This CDR3 is 11 amino acids long. The CDR3 region is CASTSGREGYF. The CDR3 DNA reads as TGTGCCAGCACTAGCGGTCGCGAGGGGTATTTT.

A note on this clone: Within the sample, other DNA sequences also encode this same CDR3. The rearrangement joins TRBV6-5 to TRBJ2-6; D uncertain. V gave up 0 bases and J gave up 1 base, with 7 bases separating them. Germline CDR1 MNHEY, CDR2 SVGAGI. The CDR3 sequence is 16 residues long. The CDR3 loop is CASSYSSGSGANVLTF. In DNA, the CDR3 is TGTGCCAGCAGTTACTCGAGTGGTTCTGGGGCCAACGTCCTGACTTTC.

This chain connects TRBV10-3 to TRBJ2-1; 7 bases map to TRBD1. The V segment lost 5 bases and the J segment 0 bases; nucleotides outside the gene matches: 7. The CDR3 length is 16 residues. Per germline, CDR1 ENHRY and CDR2 SYGVKD. The DNA of the CDR3 is TGTGCCATCAGTTACAGGGGTGGCGGCTCCTACAATGAGCAGTTCTTC. It is translated as CAISYRGGGSYNEQFF.

The chain combines TRBV6-1 with TRBJ2-5; TRBD2 aligns across 9 bases. CDR3 length equals 15 residues. V shed 1 base and J 5 bases; nucleotides not matched to a gene: 5. Germline V lookup: CDR1 MNHNS, CDR2 SASEGT. CDR3 protein: CASSEGGTSSETQYF. DNA for the CDR3: TGTGCCAGCAGTGAAGGGGGGACTAGCAGTGAGACCCAGTACTTC.